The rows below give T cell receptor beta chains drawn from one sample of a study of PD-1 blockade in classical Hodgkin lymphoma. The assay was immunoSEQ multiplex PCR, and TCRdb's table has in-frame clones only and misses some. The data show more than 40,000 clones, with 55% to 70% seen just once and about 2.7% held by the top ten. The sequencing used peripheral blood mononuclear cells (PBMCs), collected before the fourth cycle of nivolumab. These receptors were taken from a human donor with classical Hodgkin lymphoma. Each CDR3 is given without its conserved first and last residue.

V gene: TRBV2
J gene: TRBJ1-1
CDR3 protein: ATLGVAAF

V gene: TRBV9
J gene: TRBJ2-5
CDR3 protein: ASSVDTSLSQETQY

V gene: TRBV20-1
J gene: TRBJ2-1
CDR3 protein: SARSYEQF

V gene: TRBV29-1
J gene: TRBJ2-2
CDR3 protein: SATGANTGELF

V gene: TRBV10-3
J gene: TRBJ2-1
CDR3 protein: AISASGTSGGESSYNEQF

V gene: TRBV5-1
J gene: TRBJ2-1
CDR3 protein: ASSPGGQPYNEQF

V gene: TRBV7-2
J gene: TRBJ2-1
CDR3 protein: ASSLLVLYNEQF

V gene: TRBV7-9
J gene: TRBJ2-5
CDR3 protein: ASSLRTGGQETQY

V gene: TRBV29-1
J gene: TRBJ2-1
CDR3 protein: SVGPQGNEQF

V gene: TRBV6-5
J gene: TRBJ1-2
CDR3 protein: ASSPDLYGYT

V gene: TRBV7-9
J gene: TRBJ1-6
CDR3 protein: ASSLQNSYNSPLH

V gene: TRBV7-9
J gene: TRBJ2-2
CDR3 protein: ASSHGTGANTGELF

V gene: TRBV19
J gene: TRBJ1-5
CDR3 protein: ASSIGGDWEGWSQH

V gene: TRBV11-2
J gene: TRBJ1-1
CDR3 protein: ASSLDTEAF

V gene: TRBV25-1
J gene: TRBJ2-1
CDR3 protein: ASGPPDLPNNEQF

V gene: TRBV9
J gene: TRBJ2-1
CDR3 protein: ASSPRERGVYNEQF

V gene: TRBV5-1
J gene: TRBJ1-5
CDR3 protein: ASSLAPGGGPQH

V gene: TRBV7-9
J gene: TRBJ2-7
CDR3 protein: ASSSLPGSSGGSYEQY

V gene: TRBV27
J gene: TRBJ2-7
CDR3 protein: ASSRDSSYEQY

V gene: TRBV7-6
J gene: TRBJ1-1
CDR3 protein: ASSLASREAF

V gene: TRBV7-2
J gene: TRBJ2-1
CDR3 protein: ASSSEGGHEQF

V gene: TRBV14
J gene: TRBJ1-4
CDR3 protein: ASSLRTQKEGEKLF

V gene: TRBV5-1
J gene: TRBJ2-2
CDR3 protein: ASSLGASGLAGELF

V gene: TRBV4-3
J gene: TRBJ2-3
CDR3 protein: ASSQEWAGGFKNTQY

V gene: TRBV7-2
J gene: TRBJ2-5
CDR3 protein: ASSSRASGGETQY

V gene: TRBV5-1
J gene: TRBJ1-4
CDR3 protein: ASSLEGLNEKLF

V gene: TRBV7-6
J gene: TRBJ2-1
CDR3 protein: ASSPLGGQGARGEQF

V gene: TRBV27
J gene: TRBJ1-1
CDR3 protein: ASSWGRGSTGEAF

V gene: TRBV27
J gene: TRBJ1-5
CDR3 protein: ASSAIGNQPQH

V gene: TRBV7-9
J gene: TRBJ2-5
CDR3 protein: ASSLEAGQETQY

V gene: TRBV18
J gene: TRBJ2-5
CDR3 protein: ASSPKRETQY

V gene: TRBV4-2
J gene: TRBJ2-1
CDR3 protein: ASSQVRLRGAGDEQF

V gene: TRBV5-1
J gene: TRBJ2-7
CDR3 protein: ASSFGTGTGYEQY

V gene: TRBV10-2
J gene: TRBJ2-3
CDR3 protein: ATRGVPPFTDTQY

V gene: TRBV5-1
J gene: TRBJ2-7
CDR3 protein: ASSLETGATYEQY

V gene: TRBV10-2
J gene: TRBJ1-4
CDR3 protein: ASIGVRANEKLF

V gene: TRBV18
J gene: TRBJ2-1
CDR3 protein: ASSAQGSYNEQF

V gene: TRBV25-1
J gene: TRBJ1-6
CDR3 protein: ASSDDRGSYNSPLH

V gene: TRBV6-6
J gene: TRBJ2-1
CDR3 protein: ASSYLRLGGDEQF

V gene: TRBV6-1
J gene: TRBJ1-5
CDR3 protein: ATRQGWGQPQH

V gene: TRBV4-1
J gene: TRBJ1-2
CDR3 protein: ASSLTGQDIGYT

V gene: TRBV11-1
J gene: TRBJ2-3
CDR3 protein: ASSLAGSSEDTQY